Shown below are 19 T cell receptor beta chains from a single sample sequenced in a study of T cell responses to AZD1222 COVID-19 vaccine. Some clones are missing from TCRdb's copy, which holds only in-frame ones; the method was immunoSEQ multiplex PCR. The sample includes 84,000 or so clones, roughly 85% of them seen just once. The source was peripheral blood, collected on day 0 of AZD1222 vaccination. Receptors originate from an adult in good health.

The rearrangement uses TRBV5-1 and TRBJ2-1; 10 bases align to TRBD2. The CDR3 runs to 16 residues. CDR1 and CDR2 (germline): SGHRS, YFSETQ. After removal of 0 bases from V and 0 bases from J, the junction contained 0 bases not matched to a gene. This CDR3 is CASSLASGGSYNEQFF. In DNA form, the CDR3 reads TGCGCCAGCAGCTTGGCTAGCGGGGGCTCCTACAATGAGCAGTTCTTC.

The V gene is TRBV7-9, the J gene TRBJ2-7; the match to TRBD1 covers 7 bases. The J segment lost 8 bases and the V segment lost 4 bases, leaving 17 bases of the junction unmatched. Looked up from germline, CDR1 is SEHNR and CDR2 is FQNEAQ (reference sequence). This CDR3 spans 16 amino acids. The CDR3 DNA sequence: TGTGCCAGCAGCTCTTGGGACAGCGAATACCCCGGGCAGCAGTACTTC. Translated: CASSSWDSEYPGQQYF.

The J gene is TRBJ2-7, the V gene TRBV27, with D perhaps matching TRBD2 (6 bases). This CDR3 contains 15 residues. Germline lookup yields CDR1 MNHEY and CDR2 SMNVEV (reference sequence). V lost 4 bases, J lost 0 bases, and 13 bases lay in between. Written as DNA, the CDR3 is TGTGCCAGCAGTTCTCCGGGACTTTCCTCCTACGAGCAGTACTTC. Its protein is CASSSPGLSSYEQYF.

This clone came up once. The chain has TRBV7-8 and TRBJ1-5; D gene uncertain. The germline V and J ends were trimmed by 5 bases and 4 bases, with 15 bases remaining between them. From germline, CDR1 is SGHVS and CDR2 FQNEAQ. This CDR3 region has 15 residues. In DNA form, the CDR3 reads TGTGCCAGCAGCCCGTCTCGGGTGAGGAATCAGCCCCAGCATTTT. It is translated as CASSPSRVRNQPQHF.

This chain joins TRBV7-9 and TRBJ1-3, with 7 bases lining up with TRBD1. The trim removed 5 bases at V and 3 bases at J, leaving 7 bases unmatched. Germline V CDR1 and CDR2: SEHNR, FQNEAQ (reference sequence). This CDR3 region has 15 residues. In DNA form, the CDR3 reads TGTGCCAGCAGCGCCTCGACAGGGTTTGGAAACACCATATATTTT. Its protein is CASSASTGFGNTIYF.

The rearrangement links TRBV7-6 to TRBJ2-6; 7 bases map to TRBD1. V gave up 0 bases and J gave up 0 bases; unmatched junction bases: 5. The germline CDR1 and CDR2 sequences are SGHVS and FNYEAQ. This CDR3 is built from 18 residues. The CDR3 sequence: CASSLAAGGTSGANVLTF. The CDR3 DNA reads TGTGCCAGCAGCTTAGCGGCAGGGGGAACCTCTGGGGCCAACGTCCTGACTTTC.

This clone came up once. Here the CDR3 reads CASSDNRGLAGYTF. In DNA form, the CDR3 reads TGTGCCAGCAGTGATAACAGGGGGCTTGCTGGCTACACCTTC. This sequence joins TRBV25-1 and TRBJ1-2; 9 bases fit TRBD1. CDR1 MGHDK and CDR2 SYGVNS come from the germline V gene. V was clipped by 3 bases and J by 7 bases; unmatched bases: 6. This CDR3 is 14 amino acids long.

A single count supports this clone. V gene TRBV9 combines with J gene TRBJ2-3; TRBD2 matches at 10 bases. The CDR3 loop spans 18 amino acids. The germline V gene encodes CDR1 SGDLS and CDR2 YYNGEE. Germline trimming cut 0 bases from V and 2 bases from J; bases unmatched to any gene: 9. CDR3 sequence reads: CASSVARGTSAYTDTQYF. The CDR3 nucleotides are TGTGCCAGCAGCGTAGCTAGGGGGACTAGCGCATACACAGATACGCAGTATTTT.

This chain uses TRBV9 with TRBJ2-7, with TRBD2 as a possible D gene (6 bases). Germline V gene sequence: CDR1 SGDLS, CDR2 YYNGEE. Trimming pared 7 bases from V and 1 base from J, leaving 6 bases between. The CDR3 totals 11 residues. The CDR3 region is CASGGSYEQYF. DNA of the CDR3: TGTGCCAGCGGGGGGTCCTACGAGCAGTACTTC.

This clone was observed a few times. The chain joins TRBV30 to TRBJ2-7; D tentatively fits TRBD1 or TRBD2 (5 bases each). V was clipped by 3 bases and J by 3 bases, with 18 bases between them. This CDR3 has 15 residues. CDR1 is GTSNPN and CDR2 is SVGIG in the germline V gene (reference sequence). CDR3 loop: CAWRRAGTSGYEQYF. Written as DNA, the CDR3 is TGTGCCTGGAGGCGAGCCGGGACCTCGGGCTACGAGCAGTACTTC.

There are a few counts of this clone. The chain employs TRBV6-6 and TRBJ2-3; D uncertain. The CDR3 extends over 13 amino acids. Germline loops: CDR1 MNHNY, CDR2 SVGAGI (reference sequence). Trimming removed 0 bases at V and 6 bases at J, with 7 bases between. CDR3: CASSYSVRDTQYF. CDR3 in DNA: TGTGCCAGCAGTTACTCCGTGCGGGATACGCAGTATTTT.

The V gene is TRBV9, the J gene TRBJ1-5; D unresolved. CDR1 is SGDLS and CDR2 is YYNGEE in the germline V gene. CDR3 length: 13 residues. The germline V and J ends were trimmed by 4 bases and 0 bases, with 5 bases remaining between them. The CDR3 reads CASSKDSNQPQHF. The CDR3 coding sequence is TGTGCCAGCAGCAAAGATAGCAATCAGCCCCAGCATTTT.

This CDR3 is CASSKGLAGERYEQYF. The CDR3 DNA is TGTGCCAGTAGTAAGGGACTAGCGGGAGAAAGGTACGAGCAGTACTTC. The chain carries TRBV19 and TRBJ2-7; 14 positions match TRBD2. Looked up from germline, CDR1 is LNHDA and CDR2 is SQIVND (reference sequence). The trim removed 4 bases at V and 4 bases at J, leaving 6 bases unmatched. This CDR3 is 16 amino acids long.

CDR3 DNA: TGTGCCAGCAGTTACATTAGGGGACACCAGCCCCAGCATTTT. Protein: CASSYIRGHQPQHF. The chain joins TRBV6-5 to TRBJ1-5, with D tentatively TRBD1 (6 bases). The CDR3 is 14 residues long. CDR1 is MNHEY and CDR2 is SVGAGI in the germline V gene. V lost 2 bases and J 7 bases, leaving 12 bases between the germline ends.

This chain links TRBV18 with TRBJ2-2; D remains ambiguous. Deletions cut 2 bases from V and 1 base from J, with 8 bases between. The CDR3 has 15 amino acids. CDR1 is KGHSH, CDR2 LQKENI, per germline. DNA for the CDR3: TGTGCCAGCTCACCATTGCAAGAGAACACCGGGGAGCTGTTTTTT. It encodes CASSPLQENTGELFF.

The chain employs TRBV6-6 and TRBJ1-1; 9 bases fit TRBD1. CDR1 and CDR2 from the germline V gene are MNHNY and SVGAGI (reference sequence). This CDR3 comprises 17 residues. The V segment lost 5 bases and the J segment 5 bases; nucleotides outside the gene matches: 15. The CDR3 protein is CASSRYRTGEVWTEAFF. CDR3 DNA sequence: TGTGCCAGCAGTCGATACCGGACAGGGGAGGTGTGGACTGAAGCTTTCTTT.

The V gene is TRBV19, the J gene TRBJ2-3; TRBD1 is a possible D gene (5 bases). V was cut by 3 bases and J by 3 bases, with 10 bases left in between. The CDR3 contains 14 residues. Germline V gene data show CDR1 as LNHDA and CDR2 as SQIVND (reference sequence). CDR3 loop: CASSIGHGTDTQYF. CDR3 nucleotides: TGTGCCAGTAGTATTGGACACGGAACAGATACGCAGTATTTT.

The chain recombines TRBV11-3 with TRBJ1-1, with TRBD1 matching 9 bases. The CDR3 consists of 14 residues. V gave up 5 bases and J gave up 2 bases; unmatched junction bases: 3. Per germline, CDR1 SGHNT and CDR2 YENEEA. CDR3 DNA: TGTGCCAGCAGCCGGGGACAGGGCAACACTGAAGCTTTCTTT. Translating it yields CASSRGQGNTEAFF.

This clone came up a few times. The V and J genes are TRBV19 and TRBJ1-4, with D perhaps TRBD1 (5 bases). Germline CDR1 and CDR2: LNHDA and SQIVND (reference sequence). The CDR3 sequence is 14 residues long. The V end lost 7 bases, the J end lost 13 bases, and 22 bases lay between the germline ends. CDR3 protein: CASNQRGGGGSLFF. In DNA, the CDR3 is TGTGCCAGTAACCAGCGGGGCGGCGGAGGGTCACTGTTTTTT.